This TCR beta chain was captured in a study of T cell responses to AZD1222 COVID-19 vaccine. Here immunoSEQ multiplex PCR was the method, and the copy in TCRdb shows in-frame clones only, minus some. The profile covers under 150,000 clones, with about nine tenths appearing a single time and about 7% taken by the ten largest. Trimming pared 4 bases from V and 0 bases from J, leaving 13 bases between. In germline, CDR1 is MNHEY, CDR2 SMNVEV (reference sequence). CDR3 length equals 16 residues. The material sequenced was peripheral blood, taken on day 0 of AZD1222 vaccination. The chain couples TRBV27 to TRBJ2-1; possible D gene TRBD2, 5 bases. The source of this sequence is an adult in good health. The CDR3, as DNA: TGTGCCAGCAGTTCCTGGCGGGCTATCTCCTACAATGAGCAGTTCTTC. It translates to CASSSWRAISYNEQFF.